This record looks at one TCR beta chain sequence and its context. Its antigen is unknown. This sample was taken from a study of cytomegalovirus exposure and HLA in healthy donors. Study-wide results and limits: One later analysis, an examination of the 120 validation repertoires, found that first-cohort TCR clusters tended to co-occur in them. Researchers catalogued approximately 170 TCR beta chains as cytomegalovirus-associated. Confirmation was obtained in vitro that a few CMV-associated chains are specific for CMV antigens.

These donors were members of the approximately 110-subject validation cohort, a group separate from the approximately 620-subject first cohort. Sequencing was performed with immunoSEQ multiplex PCR; in TCRdb, only in-frame clones are kept and a portion is missing. The sample comprises hundreds of thousands of clones, more than 85% of which are singletons, and 12% rests with the top ten. J gave up 1 base and V 4 bases, and 4 bases lay outside the gene matches. The germline CDR1 and CDR2 sequences are PRHDT and FYEKMQ (reference sequence). This CDR3 is built from 14 residues. The sequence came from a man aged 18 to 29 in good health and CMV-seropositive. Sequenced sample: PBMCs. J is TRBJ2-7 and V is TRBV13; 7 nucleotides agree with TRBD2. The CDR3 nucleotides are TGTGCCAGCAGCTGGAAAGCGGGGTCCTACGAGCAGTACTTC. As protein: CASSWKAGSYEQYF.